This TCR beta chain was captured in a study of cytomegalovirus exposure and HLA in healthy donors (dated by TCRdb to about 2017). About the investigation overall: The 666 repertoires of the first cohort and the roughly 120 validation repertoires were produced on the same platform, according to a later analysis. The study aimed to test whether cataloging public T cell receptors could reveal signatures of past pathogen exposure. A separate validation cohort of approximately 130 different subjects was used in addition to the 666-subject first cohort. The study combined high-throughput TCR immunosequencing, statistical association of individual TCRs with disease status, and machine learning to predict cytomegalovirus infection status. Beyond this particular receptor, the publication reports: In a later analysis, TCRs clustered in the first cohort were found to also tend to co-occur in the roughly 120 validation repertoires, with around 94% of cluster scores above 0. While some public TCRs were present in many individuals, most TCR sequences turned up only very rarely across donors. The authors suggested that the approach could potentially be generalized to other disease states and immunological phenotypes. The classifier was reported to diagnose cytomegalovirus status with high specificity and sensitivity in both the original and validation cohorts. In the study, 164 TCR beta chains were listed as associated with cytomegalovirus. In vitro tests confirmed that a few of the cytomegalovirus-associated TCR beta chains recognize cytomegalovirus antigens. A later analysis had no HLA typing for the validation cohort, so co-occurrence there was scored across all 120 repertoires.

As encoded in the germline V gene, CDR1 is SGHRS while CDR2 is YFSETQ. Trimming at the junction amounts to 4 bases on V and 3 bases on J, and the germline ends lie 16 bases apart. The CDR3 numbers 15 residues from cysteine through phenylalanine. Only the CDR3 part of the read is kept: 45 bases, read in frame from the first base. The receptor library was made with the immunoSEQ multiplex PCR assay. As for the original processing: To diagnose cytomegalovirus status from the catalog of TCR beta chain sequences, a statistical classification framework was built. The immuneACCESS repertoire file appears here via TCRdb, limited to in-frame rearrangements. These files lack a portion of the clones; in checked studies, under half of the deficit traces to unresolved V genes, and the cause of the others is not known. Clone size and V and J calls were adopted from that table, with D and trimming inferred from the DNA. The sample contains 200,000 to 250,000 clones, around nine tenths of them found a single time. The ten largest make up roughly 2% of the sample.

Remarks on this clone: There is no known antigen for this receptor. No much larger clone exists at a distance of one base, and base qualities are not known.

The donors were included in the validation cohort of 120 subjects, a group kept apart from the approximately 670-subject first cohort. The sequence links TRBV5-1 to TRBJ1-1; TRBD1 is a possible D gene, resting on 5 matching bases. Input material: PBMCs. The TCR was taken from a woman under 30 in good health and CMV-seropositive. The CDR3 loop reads CASSRTGRGDTEAFF. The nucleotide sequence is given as TGCGCCAGCAGCAGGACGGGGCGGGGGGACACTGAAGCTTTCTTT.